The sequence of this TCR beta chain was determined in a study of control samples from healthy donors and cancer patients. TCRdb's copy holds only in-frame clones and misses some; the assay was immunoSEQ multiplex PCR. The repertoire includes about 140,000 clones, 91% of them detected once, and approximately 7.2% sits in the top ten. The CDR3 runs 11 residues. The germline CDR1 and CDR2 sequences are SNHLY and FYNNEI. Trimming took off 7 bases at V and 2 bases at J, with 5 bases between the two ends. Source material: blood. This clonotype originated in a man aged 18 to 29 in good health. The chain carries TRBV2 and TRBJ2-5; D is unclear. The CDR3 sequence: CASTVQETQYF. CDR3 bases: TGTGCCAGCACCGTTCAAGAGACCCAGTACTTC.